This TCR beta chain was sequenced for a study of blood T cell repertoires in COVID-19. At the level of the study: Collection of acute and convalescent COVID-19 samples took place in the United States, Italy and Spain. From T cells, B-cell-depleted T cells, or PBMCs came the material, which was cDNA or gDNA.

Authors' methods: Scientists estimated how many nucleated cells there were by amplifying reference gene primers. The method was immunoSEQ multiplex PCR; TCRdb's version includes in-frame clones alone and lacks a portion of them. V and J calls plus clone size are reproduced from that table; the DNA served to infer D and trimming. The sample records roughly 280,000 clones, approximately 80% being singletons. The CDR3 runs 14 residues. CDR1 SGHDN and CDR2 FVKESK come from the germline V gene. Trimming removed 4 bases at V and 2 bases at J, with 12 bases between. The rearrangement links TRBV14 to TRBJ2-7, with D unclear. This receptor was identified in a man aged 55 to 70 with acute or convalescent COVID-19. The sequencing sample was made of peripheral blood. CDR3: CASSRNDRAYEQYF. Written as DNA, the CDR3 is TGTGCCAGCAGCCGTAACGACCGGGCCTACGAGCAGTACTTC.